The 5 T cell receptor beta chains given below trace back to one sample, sequenced in a study of tissue T cells after allogeneic stem cell transplantation. Measured with immunoSEQ multiplex PCR; TCRdb has only the in-frame clones, and not every one. In the table there are 7,000 or so clones, 50% of which are singletons. Time point given: mouse harvest day 7 after allogeneic transplant. Mouse grafts combined 10^7 T-cell-depleted bone marrow cells with 10^6 splenic CD5+ T cells. Material: gut tissue. These receptors all come from a female BALB/c mouse given C57BL/6 T cells with graft-versus-host disease after an allogeneic hematopoietic cell transplant.

Points on this clone: Gene labels here are mouse ones. The read ends 1 residue shy of where the CDR3 ends; the end is completed using the germline J gene. The chain links TRBV26 to TRBJ1-2, with a tentative D call TRBD1 (5 bases). Trimming took off 0 bases at V and 4 bases at J, with 6 bases between the two ends. The CDR3 totals 13 residues. Germline V gene lookup returns CDR1 KGHPV and CDR2 FQNQEV (reference sequence). CDR3 bases read: TGTGCCAGCAGTCTGTCAGGGACCTCCGACTACACC. Translation gives CASSLSGTSDYT. The whole CDR3 region reads CASSLSGTSDYTF.

As for this clone: The genes and germline here are from mouse. The read terminates 1 residue ahead of where the CDR3 ends, so the germline J gene completes it. V usage is TRBV12-2 and J usage is TRBJ2-5; the match to TRBD2 covers 10 bases. J was trimmed by 2 bases and V by 3 bases; bases with no gene match: 1. Germline lookup yields CDR1 SGHLS and CDR2 HYDKME. The CDR3 runs 14 residues. CDR3 DNA (partial): TGTGCCAGCTCTGGGACTGGGGTCCAAGACACCCAGTAC. Its protein product is CASSGTGVQDTQY. The whole CDR3 sequence is CASSGTGVQDTQYF.

This clone is deemed large. Genes and germline come from the mouse. The read ends 1 residue early relative to the CDR3; the germline J gene fills the gap. The rearrangement uses TRBV13-2 and TRBJ1-5; weak D call: TRBD1 (5 bases). Trimming cost V 1 base and J 2 bases, with 10 bases left between them. There are 15 residues in the CDR3. Germline values: CDR1 NNHNN, CDR2 SYGAGS (reference sequence). CDR3 DNA (partial): TGTGCCAGCGGTGATAGAGGGGAGGACAACCAGGCTCCGCTT. This translates into CASGDRGEDNQAPL. From start to end, the CDR3 is CASGDRGEDNQAPLF.

As to this clone: Here the gene names and germline are mouse. The read terminates 1 residue ahead of where the CDR3 ends, so the germline J gene completes it. The V gene is TRBV3, the J gene TRBJ1-1; TRBD1 matches 8 bases. The CDR3 is 12 amino acids. Germline assignment: CDR1 SNHLY and CDR2 FYNGKV (reference sequence). V was clipped by 4 bases and J by 11 bases; unmatched bases: 6. CDR3 loop: CASSSDRGGVFF. CDR3 DNA, as far as it was read: TGTGCCAGCAGCTCCGACAGGGGCGGGGTCTTC.

This clone turned up a few times. Gene names and germline refer to mouse. The read is 1 residue too short to cover the CDR3 end, so that end is filled in from the germline J gene. J is TRBJ2-5 and V is TRBV17, with D maybe TRBD1 (5 bases). The ends were cut back, 9 bases at V and 3 bases at J, with 7 bases in the middle. Germline V gene sequence: CDR1 MNHDT, CDR2 YYDKIL. The CDR3 runs to 11 residues. The CDR3 bases that were read are TGTGCTAGTGACAGTCAAGACACCCAGTAC. It codes for CASDSQDTQY. The whole CDR3 region reads CASDSQDTQYF.